Reported below is one T cell receptor beta chain. Its target antigen remains unknown. Per-base quality was not reported, and no clone a single base away is much larger than it. TCRbeta CDR3 regions were amplified from genomic DNA using the immunoSEQ Assay, a bias-controlled multiplex PCR. The paper's processing steps were these. Within the assay, amplification of reference gene primers was used to estimate how many nucleated cells each sample contained. To quantify the absolute abundance of each unique TCRbeta CDR3 rearrangement, sequence reads were collapsed and filtered. For each sample, productive Simpson clonality was calculated as the square root of Simpson's diversity index over productive rearrangements. Held by TCRdb, this immuneACCESS table contains in-frame sequences only and omits some clones. Under half of the omission traces to an unresolved V gene where checked; the cause of the rest is unknown. V and J calls and clone size are those listed in that table; D and trimming were worked out from the DNA. In this sample the table shows approximately 150,000 clones, about 91% of which occur a single time. 1.5% to 2% of the sample is taken by the ten largest.

From its cysteine to its phenylalanine, the CDR3 spans 15 amino acids. Only CDR3 DNA remains: 45 bases, in frame from the first base. From the germline V gene (reference sequence), CDR1 is SGHNT and CDR2 is YYREEE. Between the V and J ends, shortened by 0 bases and 4 bases respectively, the junction contains 8 bases. This specimen comes from a study of blood T cell repertoires in COVID-19 (dated by TCRdb to between 2020 and 2021). Turning to the overall study: The collaborator samples originated in the United States, Italy and Spain and spanned the acute and convalescent phases of COVID-19. The prospective study material was composed of cDNA or gDNA derived from T cells, B-cell-depleted T cells, or PBMCs. The repertoires were released in a freely available public database intended as a resource for research on the immune response to SARS-CoV-2. A de-identified subject ID, COVID-19 status, age in years and sex were almost always included in the sample metadata. Where HLA class I and class II types were available, the types were taken from metadata supplied by the sample provider, not from assay-based typing. The samples were drawn from two sources: the first 160 participants of the ongoing ImmuneRACE study, and 1,000 to 1,500 subjects contributed by 6 global collaborators. Deeply sampled blood TCRbeta repertoires from subjects exposed to, actively infected with, or recovered from COVID-19 were included in the dataset.

Collaborating institutions collected whole blood in K2EDTA tubes following their own protocols. Collaborator samples were shipped for TCRbeta analysis as frozen whole blood, isolated PBMCs, or DNA extracted from either sample type. Overall study outcomes, separate from this receptor: The amount of clinical and demographic metadata varied by source and participant and was provided uncurated.

This chain joins TRBV5-4 to TRBJ2-6; possibly the D gene is TRBD1, per 6 matching bases. Sequenced material: peripheral blood. The receptor was isolated from a woman in her fifties or sixties with acute or convalescent COVID-19. The sequence in DNA is TGTGCCAGCAGCTTGGACAGGGCCGGGGCCAACGTCCTGACTTTC. It encodes CASSLDRAGANVLTF.